This T cell receptor beta chain was sequenced for a study of shared clonotypes between healthy human individuals. The overall study: The study drew on two women and a few men aged 18 to 49 as donors. Each donor had three CD4 naive, three CD4 memory, two CD8 naive and one CD8 memory plate. Findings and limits, study-wide: Non-shared clonotypes had lower generation probabilities than those shared by all four donors.

Per the germline V gene, CDR1 is SGHRS and CDR2 is YFSETQ. Trimming cost V 3 bases and J 3 bases, with 10 bases left between them. This CDR3 has 13 residues. On this clone: Its antigen is unidentified. Other DNA sequences in this specimen translate into the identical CDR3.

The naive CD8 subset, CD45RO-negative cells positively selected for CCR7, excluded terminally differentiated effector memory CD45RA+ cells. Each replicate PCR on the sorted subsets used 200 ng DNA (about 30,000 T cell genomes). TCRdb keeps only in-frame clones here, not all; method: immunoSEQ multiplex PCR. The data show around 2,100,000 clones, roughly 95% seen once. The sample comprised naive CD8+ T cells sorted from blood. The rearrangement joins TRBV5-1 to TRBJ2-7, with a weak D call TRBD1 (6 bases). This clonotype was obtained from a man aged 18 to 30 in good health. CDR3 sequence reads: CASSWRTDYEQYF. The CDR3 coding sequence is TGCGCCAGCAGCTGGAGGACAGACTACGAGCAGTACTTC.